This paragraph reports one T cell receptor beta chain. This clone was found a few times. The target of this receptor is not known. There are no base qualities to consult, and no much larger clone falls within one base. V lost 0 bases and J lost 1 base, and the count of bases not matched to a germline gene is 2. The CDR3 starts with the cysteine, ends with the phenylalanine, and has 16 residues. Just CDR3 DNA is preserved here, 48 bases in frame from base 1. CDR1 MNHEY and CDR2 SVGAGI were looked up in the germline V gene. Whole blood was collected in K2EDTA tubes by collaborating institutions according to the institutions' own protocols. For TCRbeta analysis, collaborators shipped samples as frozen whole blood, isolated PBMCs, or DNA extracted from either of those sample types. This specimen belongs to a study of blood T cell repertoires in COVID-19 (TCRdb year 2020). Study-wide context: Collaborator samples came from the United States, Italy and Spain and covered acute and convalescent phases of COVID-19. The dataset comprised deeply sampled blood TCRbeta repertoires from subjects exposed to, actively infected with, or recovered from COVID-19. The samples were drawn from two sources: the first 160 participants of the ongoing ImmuneRACE study, and some 1,300 subjects contributed by 6 global collaborators. The sample metadata nearly always contained a de-identified subject ID, COVID-19 status, age in years and sex. Where HLA class I and class II types were available, the types were taken from metadata supplied by the sample provider, not from assay-based typing. The repertoires were released in a freely available public database intended as a resource for research on the immune response to SARS-CoV-2. The prospective study material was composed of cDNA or gDNA derived from T cells, B-cell-depleted T cells, or PBMCs. What the work shows at the level of the full study, not this receptor alone: The quantity of clinical and demographic metadata differed by source and by participant and was supplied without curation.

TCRbeta CDR3 regions were amplified from genomic DNA using the immunoSEQ Assay, a bias-controlled multiplex PCR. Per the original workflow: Nucleated cell counts per sample were estimated from amplification of reference gene primers within the assay. To quantify the absolute abundance of each unique TCRbeta CDR3 rearrangement, sequence reads were collapsed and filtered. Productive Simpson clonality was computed per sample as the square root of Simpson's diversity index over productive rearrangements. TCRdb re-hosts the immuneACCESS table, in-frame sequences only. Its copies lack some clones; in the studies checked, an unresolved V gene accounts for under half of them, and the cause for the rest is not known. V and J calls and clone size follow that table, whereas D and trimming were derived from the DNA. The sample table contains 100,000 to 120,000 clones; only one count was recorded for less than 75% of them. About 1.8% of the sample belongs to the ten largest clones.

The sequence joins TRBV6-5 to TRBJ1-3; 8 bases in between match TRBD1. Sequenced: peripheral blood. This TCR came from a woman between 40 and 50 years old with acute or convalescent COVID-19. CDR3 region: CASSYSDRGSGNTIYF. The DNA sequence is as follows: TGTGCCAGCAGTTACTCCGACAGGGGATCTGGAAACACCATATATTTT.